This T cell receptor beta chain was captured in a study of response to subunit inactivated influenza vaccine. MiXCR was run by TCRdb on the RT-PCR reads, yielding one entry per CDR3 protein. The sample records 600,000 to 850,000 distinct CDR3 sequences, around 15% being singletons. The table lists this clonotype with a few counts. What it recognizes is unknown. Study-level results: A suggestion made by the authors is that each seasonal influenza vaccination recruits few new T cells.

Germline loops: CDR1 MNHEY, CDR2 SVGAGI. CDR3 length: 15 residues. V was pared by 2 bases and J by 4 bases, with 14 bases between. J is TRBJ1-1 and V is TRBV6-5, with a possible D match to TRBD1 (5 bases). This TCR was recovered from a man between 45 and 60 years old who received an inactivated influenza vaccine. Sequencing used PBMCs from blood, obtained 14 to 15 days before vaccination. CDR3 sequence reads: CASSYHAGGSTEAFF. The CDR3 nucleotides read TGTGCCAGCAGTTACCATGCCGGGGGGTCCACTGAAGCTTTCTTT.